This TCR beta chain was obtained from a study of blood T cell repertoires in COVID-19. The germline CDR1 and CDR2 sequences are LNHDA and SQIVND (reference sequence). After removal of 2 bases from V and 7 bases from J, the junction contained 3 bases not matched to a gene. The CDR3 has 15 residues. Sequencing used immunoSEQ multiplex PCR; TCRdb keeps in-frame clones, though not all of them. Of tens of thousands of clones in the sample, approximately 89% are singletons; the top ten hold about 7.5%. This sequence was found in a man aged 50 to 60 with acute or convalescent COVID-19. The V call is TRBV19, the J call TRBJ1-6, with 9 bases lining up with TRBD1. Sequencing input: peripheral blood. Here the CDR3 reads CASSIHRGLNSPLHF. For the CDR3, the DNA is TGTGCCAGTAGTATACACAGGGGGCTGAATTCACCCCTCCACTTT.